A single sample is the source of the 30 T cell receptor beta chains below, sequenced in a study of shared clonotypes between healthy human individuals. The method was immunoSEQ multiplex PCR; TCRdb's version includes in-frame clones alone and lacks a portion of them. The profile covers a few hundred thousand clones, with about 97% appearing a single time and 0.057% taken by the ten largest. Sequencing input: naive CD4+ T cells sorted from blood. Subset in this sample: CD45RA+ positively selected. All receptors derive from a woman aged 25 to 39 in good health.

The CDR3 region is CASSLREGMTDTQYF. Here the CDR3 DNA reads TGTGCCAGCTCACTTCGGGAGGGGATGACAGATACGCAGTATTTT. V usage is TRBV18 and J usage is TRBJ2-3; 8 nucleotides line up with TRBD2. From germline, CDR1 is KGHSH and CDR2 LQKENI. V trimming: 4 bases; J trimming: 3 bases; junction bases outside the gene matches: 6. The CDR3 covers 15 residues.

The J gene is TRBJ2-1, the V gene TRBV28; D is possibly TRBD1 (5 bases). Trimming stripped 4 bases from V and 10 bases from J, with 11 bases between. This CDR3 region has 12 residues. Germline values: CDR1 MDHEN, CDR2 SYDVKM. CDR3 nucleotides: TGTGCCAGCAGTTCAGGGCCGTCCGAGCAGTTCTTC. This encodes CASSSGPSEQFF. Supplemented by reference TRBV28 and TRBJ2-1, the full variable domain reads DVKVTQSSRYLVKRTGEKVFLECVQDMDHENMFWYRQDPGLGLRLIYFSYDVKMKEKGDIPEGYSVSREKKERFSLILESASTNQTSMYLCASSSGPSEQFFGPGTRLTVL.

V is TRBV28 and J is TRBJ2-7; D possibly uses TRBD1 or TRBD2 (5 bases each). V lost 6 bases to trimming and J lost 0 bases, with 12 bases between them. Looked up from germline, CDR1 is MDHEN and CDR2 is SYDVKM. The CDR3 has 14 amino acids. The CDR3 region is CASRGTVSSYEQYF. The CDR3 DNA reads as TGTGCCAGCAGAGGGACCGTAAGCTCCTACGAGCAGTACTTC.

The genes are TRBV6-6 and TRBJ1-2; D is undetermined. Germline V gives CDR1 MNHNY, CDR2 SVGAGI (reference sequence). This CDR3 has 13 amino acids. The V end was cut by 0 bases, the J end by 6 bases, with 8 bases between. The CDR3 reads CASSYSELNGYTF. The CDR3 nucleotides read TGTGCCAGCAGTTACTCGGAACTCAATGGCTACACCTTC.

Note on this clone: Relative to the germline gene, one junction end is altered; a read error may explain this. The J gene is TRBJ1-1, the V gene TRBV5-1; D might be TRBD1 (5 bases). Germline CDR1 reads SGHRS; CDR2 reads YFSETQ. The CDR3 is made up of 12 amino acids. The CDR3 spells CASSLTGGLAFF. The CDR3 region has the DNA TGTGCCAGCAGCTTGACCGGGGGTTTAGCTTTCTTT.

The CDR3 here is CASSHPGTKGVNEQFF. DNA of the CDR3: TGTGCCAGCAGCCACCCCGGGACCAAGGGGGTAAATGAGCAGTTCTTC. This rearrangement joins TRBV7-6 to TRBJ2-1; possibly TRBD1 for D (6 bases). Trimming took 5 bases from V and 7 from J, leaving 21 bases between them. Germline V gene lookup returns CDR1 SGHVS and CDR2 FNYEAQ. The CDR3 sequence is 16 residues long.

Here the CDR3 reads CASVLQETQYF. CDR3 sequence (DNA): TGTGCCAGCGTCCTTCAAGAGACCCAGTACTTC. The chain is built from TRBV7-3 and TRBJ2-5; no clear D. This CDR3 comprises 11 residues. V lost 8 bases and J 2 bases, leaving 6 bases between the germline ends. The germline gives CDR1 SGHTA, CDR2 FQGTGA.

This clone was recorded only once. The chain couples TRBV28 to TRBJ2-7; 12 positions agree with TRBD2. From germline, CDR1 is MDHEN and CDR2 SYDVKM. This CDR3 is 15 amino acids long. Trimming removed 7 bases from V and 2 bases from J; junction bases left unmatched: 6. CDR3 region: CASTEGLAGPYEQYF. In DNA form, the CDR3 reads TGTGCCAGCACCGAGGGACTAGCGGGCCCCTACGAGCAGTACTTC.

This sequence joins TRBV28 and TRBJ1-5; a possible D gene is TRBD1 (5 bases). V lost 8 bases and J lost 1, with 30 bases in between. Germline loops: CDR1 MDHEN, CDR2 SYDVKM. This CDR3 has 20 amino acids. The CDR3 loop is CASFGAPKRANVVSNQPQHF. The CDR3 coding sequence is TGTGCCAGCTTCGGGGCCCCAAAGCGGGCGAACGTCGTAAGCAATCAGCCCCAGCATTTT.

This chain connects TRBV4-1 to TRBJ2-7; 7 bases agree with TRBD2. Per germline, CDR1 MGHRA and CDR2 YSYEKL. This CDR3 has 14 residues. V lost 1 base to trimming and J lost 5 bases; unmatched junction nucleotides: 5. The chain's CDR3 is CASSQVGGGNEQYF. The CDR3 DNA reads TGCGCCAGCAGCCAAGTTGGGGGAGGGAACGAGCAGTACTTC.

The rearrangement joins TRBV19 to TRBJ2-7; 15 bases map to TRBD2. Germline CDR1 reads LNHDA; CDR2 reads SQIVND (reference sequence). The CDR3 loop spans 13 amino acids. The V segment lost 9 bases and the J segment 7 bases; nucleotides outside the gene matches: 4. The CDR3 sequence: CASQGLAGGEQYF. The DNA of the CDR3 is TGTGCCAGCCAGGGACTAGCGGGAGGTGAGCAGTACTTC.

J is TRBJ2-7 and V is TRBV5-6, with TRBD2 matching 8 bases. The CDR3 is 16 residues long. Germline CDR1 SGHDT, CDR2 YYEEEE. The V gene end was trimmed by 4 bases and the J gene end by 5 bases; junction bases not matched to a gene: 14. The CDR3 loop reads CASSVTTGYGRDEQYF. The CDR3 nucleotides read TGTGCCAGCAGCGTCACTACAGGATACGGGAGGGACGAGCAGTACTTC.

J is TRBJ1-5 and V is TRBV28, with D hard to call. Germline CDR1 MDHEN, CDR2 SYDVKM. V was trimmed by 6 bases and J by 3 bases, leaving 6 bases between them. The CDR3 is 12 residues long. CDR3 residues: CASRPPNQPQHF. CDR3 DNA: TGTGCCAGCAGACCCCCCAATCAGCCCCAGCATTTT.

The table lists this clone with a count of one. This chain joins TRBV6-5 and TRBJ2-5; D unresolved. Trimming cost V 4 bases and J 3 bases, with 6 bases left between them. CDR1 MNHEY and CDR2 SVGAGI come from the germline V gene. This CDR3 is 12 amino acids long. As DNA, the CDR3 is TGTGCCAGCAGTTTCGCGAAAGAGACCCAGTACTTC. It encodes CASSFAKETQYF.

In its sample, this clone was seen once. The CDR3 DNA reads TGTGCCTGGATGGCGGGAGTTTACAATGAGCAGTTCTTC. Translation gives CAWMAGVYNEQFF. The J gene is TRBJ2-1, the V gene TRBV30; 7 nucleotides line up with TRBD2. CDR1 GTSNPN and CDR2 SVGIG come from the germline V gene (reference sequence). This CDR3 comprises 13 residues. Germline trimming cut 4 bases from V and 4 bases from J; bases unmatched to any gene: 4.

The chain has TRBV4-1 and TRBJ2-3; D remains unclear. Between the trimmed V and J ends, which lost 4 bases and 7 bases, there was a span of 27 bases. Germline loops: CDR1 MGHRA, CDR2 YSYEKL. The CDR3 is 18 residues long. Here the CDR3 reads CASSPGPFGPSEFYTQYF. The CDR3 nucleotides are TGCGCCAGCAGCCCCGGGCCATTCGGACCCTCCGAGTTTTATACGCAGTATTTT.

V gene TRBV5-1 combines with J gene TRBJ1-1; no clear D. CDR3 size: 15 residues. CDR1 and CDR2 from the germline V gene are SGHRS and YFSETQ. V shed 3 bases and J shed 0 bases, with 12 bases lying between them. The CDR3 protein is CASSSSAVMNTEAFF. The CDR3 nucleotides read TGCGCCAGCAGCTCCTCAGCTGTCATGAACACTGAAGCTTTCTTT.

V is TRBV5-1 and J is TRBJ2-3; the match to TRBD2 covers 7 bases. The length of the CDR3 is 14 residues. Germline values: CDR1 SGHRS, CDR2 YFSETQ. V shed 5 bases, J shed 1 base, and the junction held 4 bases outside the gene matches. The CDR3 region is CASSPLAGTDTQYF. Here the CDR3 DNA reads TGCGCCAGCAGTCCTCTAGCGGGCACAGATACGCAGTATTTT.

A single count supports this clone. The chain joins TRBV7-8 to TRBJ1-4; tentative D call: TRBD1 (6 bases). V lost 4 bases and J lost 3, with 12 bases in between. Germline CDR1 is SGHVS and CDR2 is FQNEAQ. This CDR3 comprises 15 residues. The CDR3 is CASSSNRAANEKLFF. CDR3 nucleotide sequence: TGTGCCAGCAGCTCGAACAGGGCAGCTAATGAAAAACTGTTTTTT.

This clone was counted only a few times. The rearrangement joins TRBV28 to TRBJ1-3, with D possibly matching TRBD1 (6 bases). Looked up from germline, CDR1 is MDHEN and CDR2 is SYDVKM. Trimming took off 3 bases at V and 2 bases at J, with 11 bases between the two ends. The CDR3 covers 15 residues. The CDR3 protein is CASSLRRTAGNTIYF. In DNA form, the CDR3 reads TGTGCCAGCAGTTTGCGCCGGACAGCTGGAAACACCATATATTTT. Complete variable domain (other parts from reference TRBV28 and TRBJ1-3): DVKVTQSSRYLVKRTGEKVFLECVQDMDHENMFWYRQDPGLGLRLIYFSYDVKMKEKGDIPEGYSVSREKKERFSLILESASTNQTSMYLCASSLRRTAGNTIYFGEGSWLTVV.

This chain's CDR3 is CATSSGVGPEVFF. CDR3 coding DNA: TGTGCCACCAGCAGCGGGGTAGGGCCTGAAGTCTTCTTT. The rearrangement uses TRBV15 and TRBJ1-1; D is undetermined. This CDR3 comprises 13 residues. V shed 3 bases and J shed 14 bases, with 19 bases lying between them. Per germline, CDR1 LNHNV and CDR2 YYDKDF (reference sequence).

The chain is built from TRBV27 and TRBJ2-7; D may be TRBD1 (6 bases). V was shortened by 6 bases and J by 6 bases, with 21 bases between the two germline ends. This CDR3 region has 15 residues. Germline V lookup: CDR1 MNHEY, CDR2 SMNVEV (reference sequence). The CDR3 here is CASSSPAQGRGEQYF. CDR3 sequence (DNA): TGTGCCAGCAGCTCCCCAGCACAGGGTAGGGGCGAGCAGTACTTC.

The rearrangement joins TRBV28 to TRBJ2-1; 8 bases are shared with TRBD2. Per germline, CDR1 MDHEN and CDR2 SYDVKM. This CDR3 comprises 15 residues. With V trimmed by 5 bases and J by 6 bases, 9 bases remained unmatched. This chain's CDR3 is CASSLPELAGNEQFF. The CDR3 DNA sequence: TGTGCCAGCAGTCTGCCCGAGCTAGCGGGCAATGAGCAGTTCTTC.

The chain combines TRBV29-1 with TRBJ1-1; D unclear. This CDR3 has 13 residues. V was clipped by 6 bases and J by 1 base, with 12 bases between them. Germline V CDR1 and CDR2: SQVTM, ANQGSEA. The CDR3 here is CSVQETENTEAFF. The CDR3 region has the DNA TGCAGCGTCCAAGAGACCGAGAACACTGAAGCTTTCTTT.

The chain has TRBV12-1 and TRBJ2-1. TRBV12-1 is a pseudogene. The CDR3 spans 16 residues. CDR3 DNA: TGTGCCATCACAAGGGAGAGGAGTGGGGCCGTAGATGAGCAGTTCTTC. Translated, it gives CAITRERSGAVDEQFF.

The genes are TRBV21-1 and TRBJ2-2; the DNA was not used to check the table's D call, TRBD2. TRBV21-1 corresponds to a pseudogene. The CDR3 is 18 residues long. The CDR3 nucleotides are TGTGCCAGCAGCAAAGTTTGGCCATACGGGGTCCCAACCGGGGAGCTGTTTTTT. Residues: CASSKVWPYGVPTGELFF.

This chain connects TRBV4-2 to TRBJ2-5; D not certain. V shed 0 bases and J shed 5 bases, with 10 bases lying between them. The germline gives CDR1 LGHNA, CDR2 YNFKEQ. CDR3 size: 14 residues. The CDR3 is CASSQEPSGETQYF. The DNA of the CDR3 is TGTGCCAGCAGCCAAGAGCCCTCCGGGGAGACCCAGTACTTC.

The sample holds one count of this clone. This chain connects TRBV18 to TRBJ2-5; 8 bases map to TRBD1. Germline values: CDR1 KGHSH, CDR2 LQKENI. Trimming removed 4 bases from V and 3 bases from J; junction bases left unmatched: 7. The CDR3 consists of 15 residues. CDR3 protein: CASSRARTGKETQYF. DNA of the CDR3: TGTGCCAGCTCACGCGCCAGGACAGGGAAAGAGACCCAGTACTTC. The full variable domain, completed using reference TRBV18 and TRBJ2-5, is NAGVMQNPRHLVRRRGQEARLRCSPMKGHSHVYWYRQLPEEGLKFMVYLQKENIIDESGMPKERFSAEFPKEGPSILRIQQVVRGDSAAYFCASSRARTGKETQYFGPGTRLLVL.

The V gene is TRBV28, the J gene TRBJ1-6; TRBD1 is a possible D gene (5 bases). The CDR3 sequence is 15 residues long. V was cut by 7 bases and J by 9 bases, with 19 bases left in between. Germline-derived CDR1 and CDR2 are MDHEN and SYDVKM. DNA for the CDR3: TGTGCCAGCACCCCGGCGCTAGGGGTTGGTTCACCCCTCCACTTT. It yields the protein CASTPALGVGSPLHF.

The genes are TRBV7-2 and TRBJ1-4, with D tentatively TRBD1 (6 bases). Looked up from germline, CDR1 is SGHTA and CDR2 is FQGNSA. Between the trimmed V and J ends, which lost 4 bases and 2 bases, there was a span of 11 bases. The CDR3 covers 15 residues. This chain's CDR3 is CASSSRQATNEKLFF. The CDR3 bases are TGTGCCAGCAGCTCCCGACAGGCCACTAATGAAAAACTGTTTTTT.